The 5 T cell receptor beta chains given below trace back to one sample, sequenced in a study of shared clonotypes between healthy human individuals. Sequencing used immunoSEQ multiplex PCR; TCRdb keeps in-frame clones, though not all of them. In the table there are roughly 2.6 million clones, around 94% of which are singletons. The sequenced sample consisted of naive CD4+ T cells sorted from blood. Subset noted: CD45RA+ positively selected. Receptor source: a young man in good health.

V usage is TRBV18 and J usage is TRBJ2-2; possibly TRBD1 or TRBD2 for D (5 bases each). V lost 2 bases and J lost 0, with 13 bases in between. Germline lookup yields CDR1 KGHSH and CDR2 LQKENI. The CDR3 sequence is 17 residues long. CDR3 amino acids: CASSPFSPGPNTGELFF. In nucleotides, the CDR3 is TGTGCCAGCTCACCATTTTCGCCGGGACCGAACACCGGGGAGCTGTTTTTT. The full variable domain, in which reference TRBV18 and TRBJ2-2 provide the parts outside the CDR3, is NAGVMQNPRHLVRRRGQEARLRCSPMKGHSHVYWYRQLPEEGLKFMVYLQKENIIDESGMPKERFSAEFPKEGPSILRIQQVVRGDSAAYFCASSPFSPGPNTGELFFGEGSRLTVL.

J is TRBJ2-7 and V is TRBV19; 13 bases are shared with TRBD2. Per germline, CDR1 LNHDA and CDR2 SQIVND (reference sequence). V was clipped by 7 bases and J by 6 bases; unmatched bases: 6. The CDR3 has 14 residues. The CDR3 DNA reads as TGTGCCAGTAACATGGGACTAGCGGGAACCGAGCAGTACTTC. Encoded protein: CASNMGLAGTEQYF.

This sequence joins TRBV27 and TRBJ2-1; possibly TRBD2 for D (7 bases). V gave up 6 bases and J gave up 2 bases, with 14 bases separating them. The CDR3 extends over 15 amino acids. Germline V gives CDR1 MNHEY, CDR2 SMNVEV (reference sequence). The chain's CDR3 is CASRAGQGTYNEQFF. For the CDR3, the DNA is TGTGCCAGCAGAGCGGGGCAGGGGACCTACAATGAGCAGTTCTTC.

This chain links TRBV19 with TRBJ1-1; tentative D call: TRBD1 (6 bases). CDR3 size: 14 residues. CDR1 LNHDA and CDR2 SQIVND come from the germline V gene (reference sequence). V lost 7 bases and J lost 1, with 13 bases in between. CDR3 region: CASTIPGANTEAFF. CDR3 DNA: TGTGCCAGTACCATTCCAGGGGCGAACACTGAAGCTTTCTTT.

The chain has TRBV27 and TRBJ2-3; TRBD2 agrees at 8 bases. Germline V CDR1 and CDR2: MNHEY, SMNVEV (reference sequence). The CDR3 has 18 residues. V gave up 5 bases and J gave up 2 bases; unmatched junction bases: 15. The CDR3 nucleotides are TGTGCCAGCAGTCCCCCAAGAACCGGGAGGGCAATCACAGATACGCAGTATTTT. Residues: CASSPPRTGRAITDTQYF.